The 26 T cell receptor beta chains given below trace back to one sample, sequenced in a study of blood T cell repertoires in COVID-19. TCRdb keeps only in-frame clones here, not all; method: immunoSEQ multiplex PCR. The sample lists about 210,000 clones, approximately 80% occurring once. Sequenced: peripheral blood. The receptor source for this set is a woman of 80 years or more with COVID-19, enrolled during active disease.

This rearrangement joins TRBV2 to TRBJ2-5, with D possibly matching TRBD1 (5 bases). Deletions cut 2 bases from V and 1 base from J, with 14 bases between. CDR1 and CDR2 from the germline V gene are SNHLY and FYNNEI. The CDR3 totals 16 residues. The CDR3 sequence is CASSELRSTGQETQYF. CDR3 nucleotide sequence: TGTGCCAGCAGTGAATTAAGAAGCACAGGCCAAGAGACCCAGTACTTC.

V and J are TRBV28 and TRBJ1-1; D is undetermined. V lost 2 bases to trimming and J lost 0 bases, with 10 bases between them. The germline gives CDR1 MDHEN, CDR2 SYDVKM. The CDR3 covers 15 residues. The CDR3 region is CASSLQVTMNTEAFF. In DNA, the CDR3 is TGTGCCAGCAGTTTACAAGTTACTATGAACACTGAAGCTTTCTTT.

The CDR3 DNA is TGTGCCAGCAGCTTCCTCGGGAGCAATCAGCCCCAGCATTTT. As protein: CASSFLGSNQPQHF. V and J are TRBV6-2 or TRBV6-3 and TRBJ1-5; D not certain. The germline gives CDR1 MNHEY, CDR2 SVGEGT. With 6 bases removed from V and 1 base from J, the gap between germline ends came to 10 bases. The CDR3 loop spans 14 amino acids.

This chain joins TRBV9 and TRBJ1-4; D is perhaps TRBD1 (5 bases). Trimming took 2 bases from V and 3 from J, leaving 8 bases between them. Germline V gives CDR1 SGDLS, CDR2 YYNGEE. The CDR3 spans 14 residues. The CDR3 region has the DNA TGTGCCAGCAGCGTTGGGGCCTCTAATGAAAAACTGTTTTTT. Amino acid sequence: CASSVGASNEKLFF.

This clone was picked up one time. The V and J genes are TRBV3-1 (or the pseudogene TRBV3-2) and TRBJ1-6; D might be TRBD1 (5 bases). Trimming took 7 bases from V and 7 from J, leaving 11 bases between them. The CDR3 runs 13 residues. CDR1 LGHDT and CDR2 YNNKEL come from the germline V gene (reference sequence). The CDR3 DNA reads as TGTGCCAGCAATCGGGGGGGAAATTCACCCCTCCACTTT. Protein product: CASNRGGNSPLHF.

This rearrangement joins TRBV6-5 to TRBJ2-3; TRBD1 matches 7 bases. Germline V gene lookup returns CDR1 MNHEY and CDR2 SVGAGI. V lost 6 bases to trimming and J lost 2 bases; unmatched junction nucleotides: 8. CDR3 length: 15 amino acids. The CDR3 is CASRLEDRNTDTQYF. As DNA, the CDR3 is TGTGCCAGCAGACTCGAGGACAGGAACACAGATACGCAGTATTTT.

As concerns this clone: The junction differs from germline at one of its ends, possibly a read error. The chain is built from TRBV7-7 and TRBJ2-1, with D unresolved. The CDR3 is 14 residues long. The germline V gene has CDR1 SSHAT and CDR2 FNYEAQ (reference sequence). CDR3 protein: CASSKAPTTTEQFF. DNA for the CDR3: TGTGCTAGCAGCAAGGCTCCAACTACAACTGAGCAGTTCTTC.

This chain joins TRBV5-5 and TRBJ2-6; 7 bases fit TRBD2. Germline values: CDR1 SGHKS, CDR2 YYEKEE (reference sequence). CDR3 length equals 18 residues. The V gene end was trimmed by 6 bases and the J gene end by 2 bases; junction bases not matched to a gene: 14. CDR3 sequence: CASNVAGRGGTGANVLTF. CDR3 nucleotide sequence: TGTGCCAGCAACGTGGCAGGGCGCGGGGGTACTGGGGCCAACGTCCTGACTTTC. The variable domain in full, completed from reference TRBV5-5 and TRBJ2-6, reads DAGVTQSPTHLIKTRGQQVTLRCSPISGHKSVSWYQQVLGQGPQFIFQYYEKEERGRGNFPDRFSARQFPNYSSELNVNALLLGDSALYLCASNVAGRGGTGANVLTFGAGSRLTVL.

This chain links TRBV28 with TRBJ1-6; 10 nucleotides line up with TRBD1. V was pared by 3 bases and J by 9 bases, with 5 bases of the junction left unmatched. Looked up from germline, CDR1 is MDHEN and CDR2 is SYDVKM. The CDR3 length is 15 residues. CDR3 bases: TGTGCCAGCAGTTTGGGACAGGGGAGGGGTTCACCCCTCCACTTT. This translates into CASSLGQGRGSPLHF.

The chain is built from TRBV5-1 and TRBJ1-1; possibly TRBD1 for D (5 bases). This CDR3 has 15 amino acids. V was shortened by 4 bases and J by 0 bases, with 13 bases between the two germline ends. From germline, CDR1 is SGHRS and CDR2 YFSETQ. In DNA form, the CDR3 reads TGCGCCAGCAGCCCCTTGGGGGGTATGAACACTGAAGCTTTCTTT. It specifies CASSPLGGMNTEAFF.

The CDR3 DNA is TGCGCCAGCAGCGAGGGACAGGGAAATGAAAAACTGTTTTTT. It yields the protein CASSEGQGNEKLFF. This chain uses TRBV5-1 with TRBJ1-4; 9 bases map to TRBD1. CDR1 SGHRS and CDR2 YFSETQ come from the germline V gene. The CDR3 is made up of 14 amino acids. J was trimmed by 5 bases and V by 4 bases; bases with no gene match: 3.

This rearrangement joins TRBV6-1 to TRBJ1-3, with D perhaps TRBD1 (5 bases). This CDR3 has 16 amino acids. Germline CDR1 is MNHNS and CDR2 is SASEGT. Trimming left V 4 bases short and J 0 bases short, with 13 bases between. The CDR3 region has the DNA TGTGCCAGCAGTGGCTTGAGGACACTCTCTGGAAACACCATATATTTT. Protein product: CASSGLRTLSGNTIYF.

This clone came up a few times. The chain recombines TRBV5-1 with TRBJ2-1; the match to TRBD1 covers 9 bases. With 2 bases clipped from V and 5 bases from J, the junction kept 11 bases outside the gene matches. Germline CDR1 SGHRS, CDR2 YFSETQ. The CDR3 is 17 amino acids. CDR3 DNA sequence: TGCGCCAGCAGCTTTCGACCTCCCAGACAGGGGGACAATGAGCAGTTCTTC. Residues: CASSFRPPRQGDNEQFF. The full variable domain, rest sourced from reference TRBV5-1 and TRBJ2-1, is KAGVTQTPRYLIKTRGQQVTLSCSPISGHRSVSWYQQTPGQGLQFLFEYFSETQRNKGNFPGRFSGRQFSNSRSEMNVSTLELGDSALYLCASSFRPPRQGDNEQFFGPGTRLTVL.

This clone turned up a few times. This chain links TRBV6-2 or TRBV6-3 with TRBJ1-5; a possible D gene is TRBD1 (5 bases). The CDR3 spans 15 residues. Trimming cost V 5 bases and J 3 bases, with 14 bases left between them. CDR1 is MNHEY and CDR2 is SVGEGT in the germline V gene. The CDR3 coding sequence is TGTGCCAGCAGTCGATTTGGGGGGACCAATCAGCCCCAGCATTTT. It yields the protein CASSRFGGTNQPQHF.

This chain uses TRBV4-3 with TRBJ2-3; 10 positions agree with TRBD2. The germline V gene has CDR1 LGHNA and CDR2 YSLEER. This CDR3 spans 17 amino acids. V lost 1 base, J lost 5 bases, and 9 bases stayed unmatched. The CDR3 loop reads CASSQVSSGGARDTQYF. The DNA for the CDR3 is TGCGCCAGCAGCCAAGTATCTAGCGGGGGTGCGCGAGATACGCAGTATTTT.

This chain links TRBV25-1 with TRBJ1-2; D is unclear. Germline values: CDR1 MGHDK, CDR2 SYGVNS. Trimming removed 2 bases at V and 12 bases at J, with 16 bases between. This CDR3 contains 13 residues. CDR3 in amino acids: CASSEGAGSKNTF. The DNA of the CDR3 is TGTGCCAGCAGTGAAGGCGCGGGAAGTAAAAACACCTTC.

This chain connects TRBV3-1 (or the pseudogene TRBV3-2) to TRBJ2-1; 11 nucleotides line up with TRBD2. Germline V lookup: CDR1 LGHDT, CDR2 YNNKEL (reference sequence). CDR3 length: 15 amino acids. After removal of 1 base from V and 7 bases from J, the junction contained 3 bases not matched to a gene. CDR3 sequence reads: CASSQVAGGWNEQFF. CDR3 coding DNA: TGTGCCAGCAGCCAAGTAGCGGGGGGGTGGAATGAGCAGTTCTTC.

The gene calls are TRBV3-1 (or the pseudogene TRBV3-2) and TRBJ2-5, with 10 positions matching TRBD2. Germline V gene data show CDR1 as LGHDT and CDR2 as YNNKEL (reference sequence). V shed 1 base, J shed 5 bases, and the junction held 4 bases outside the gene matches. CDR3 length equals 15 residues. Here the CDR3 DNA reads TGTGCCAGCAGCCAAGTAGCGGGGGGCGGTGAGACCCAGTACTTC. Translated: CASSQVAGGGETQYF.

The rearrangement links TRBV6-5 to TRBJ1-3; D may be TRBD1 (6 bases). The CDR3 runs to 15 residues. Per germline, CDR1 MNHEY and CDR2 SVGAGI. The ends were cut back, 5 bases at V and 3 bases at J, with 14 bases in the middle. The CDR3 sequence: CASSTGGGLGNTIYF. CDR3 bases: TGTGCCAGCAGTACAGGCGGGGGGCTTGGAAACACCATATATTTT.

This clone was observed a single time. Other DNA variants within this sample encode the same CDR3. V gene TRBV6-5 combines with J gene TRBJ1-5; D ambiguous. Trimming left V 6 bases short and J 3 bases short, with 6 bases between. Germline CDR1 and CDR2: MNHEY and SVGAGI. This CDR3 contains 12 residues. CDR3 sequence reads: CASSRDNQPQHF. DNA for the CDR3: TGTGCCAGCAGCCGGGACAATCAGCCCCAGCATTTT.

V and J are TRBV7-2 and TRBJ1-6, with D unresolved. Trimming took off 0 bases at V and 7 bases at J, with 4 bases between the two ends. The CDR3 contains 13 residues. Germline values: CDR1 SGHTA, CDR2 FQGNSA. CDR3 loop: CASSLAANSPLHF. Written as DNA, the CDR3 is TGTGCCAGCAGCTTAGCGGCCAATTCACCCCTCCACTTT.

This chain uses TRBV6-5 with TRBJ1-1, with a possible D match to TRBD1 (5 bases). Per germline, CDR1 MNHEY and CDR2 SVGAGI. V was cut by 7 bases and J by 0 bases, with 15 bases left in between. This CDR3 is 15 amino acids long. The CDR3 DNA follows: TGTGCCAGCATTAGGACCGGACAAATGAACACTGAAGCTTTCTTT. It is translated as CASIRTGQMNTEAFF.

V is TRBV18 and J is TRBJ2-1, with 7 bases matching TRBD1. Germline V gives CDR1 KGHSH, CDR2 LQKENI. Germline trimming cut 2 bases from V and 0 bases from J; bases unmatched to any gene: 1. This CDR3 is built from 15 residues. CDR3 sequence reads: CASSPDRVSYNEQFF. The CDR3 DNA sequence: TGTGCCAGCTCACCAGACAGGGTCTCCTACAATGAGCAGTTCTTC. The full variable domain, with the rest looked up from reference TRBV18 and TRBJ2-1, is NAGVMQNPRHLVRRRGQEARLRCSPMKGHSHVYWYRQLPEEGLKFMVYLQKENIIDESGMPKERFSAEFPKEGPSILRIQQVVRGDSAAYFCASSPDRVSYNEQFFGPGTRLTVL.

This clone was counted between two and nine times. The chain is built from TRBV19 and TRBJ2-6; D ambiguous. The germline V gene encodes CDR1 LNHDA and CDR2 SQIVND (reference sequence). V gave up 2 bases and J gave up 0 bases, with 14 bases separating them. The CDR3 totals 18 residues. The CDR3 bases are TGTGCCAGTAGTATACTCGACATGTTGTTCTCTGGGGCCAACGTCCTGACTTTC. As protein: CASSILDMLFSGANVLTF.

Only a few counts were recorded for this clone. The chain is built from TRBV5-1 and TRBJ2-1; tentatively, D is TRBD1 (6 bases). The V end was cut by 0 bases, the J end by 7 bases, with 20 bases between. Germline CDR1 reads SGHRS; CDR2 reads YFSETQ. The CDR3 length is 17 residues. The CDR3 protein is CASSLALVQGLGNEQFF. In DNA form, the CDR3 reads TGCGCCAGCAGCTTGGCGCTCGTTCAGGGGCTCGGGAATGAGCAGTTCTTC. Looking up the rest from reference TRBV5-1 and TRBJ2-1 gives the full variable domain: KAGVTQTPRYLIKTRGQQVTLSCSPISGHRSVSWYQQTPGQGLQFLFEYFSETQRNKGNFPGRFSGRQFSNSRSEMNVSTLELGDSALYLCASSLALVQGLGNEQFFGPGTRLTVL.

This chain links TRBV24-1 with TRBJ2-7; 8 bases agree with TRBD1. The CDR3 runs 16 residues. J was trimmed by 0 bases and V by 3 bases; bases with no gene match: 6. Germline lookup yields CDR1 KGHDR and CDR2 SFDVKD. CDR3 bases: TGTGCCACCAGTGATCCTACCGGGACAGGCTCCTACGAGCAGTACTTC. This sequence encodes CATSDPTGTGSYEQYF.